Listed here is a single TCR beta chain. This entry belongs to a study of neurological immune-mediated disorders. Time point given: longitudinal time-point 2. For the unsorted libraries, 2 million PBMCs stored at -80 C served as input. Each CDR3 protein gets one entry after TCRdb re-called the 5' RACE reads with MiXCR. The data contain some 45,000 distinct CDR3 sequences, less than 15% of them seen just once; the ten biggest clones take up 4.5%. This TCR was sampled from a male donor with HTLV-1-associated myelopathy (HAM/TSP). Sample: PBMCs.

CDR3: CSVLRGGVSAEAFF. The CDR3 DNA reads as TGCAGCGTCCTCCGGGGGGGGGTGTCGGCTGAAGCTTTCTTT. The chain is built from TRBV29-1 and TRBJ1-1; D is possibly TRBD1 (5 bases). Trimming left V 6 bases short and J 6 bases short, with 20 bases between. Germline V lookup: CDR1 SQVTM, CDR2 ANQGSEA. The CDR3 totals 14 residues.